The clone carrying this TCR beta chain was counted between two and nine times. TCRdb reprocessed the RT-PCR reads with MiXCR, giving one entry per CDR3 protein. The data contain over 350,000 distinct CDR3 sequences, more than 15% of them singletons. The CDR3 runs 14 residues. V was clipped by 8 bases and J by 1 base, with 11 bases between them. Germline V lookup: CDR1 MNHEY, CDR2 SVGEGT. The data originate from a study of patients and donors after allogeneic stem cell transplantation. The chain recombines TRBV6-2 or TRBV6-3 with TRBJ2-2; possible D gene TRBD2, 6 bases. The specimen sequenced was blood, either unsorted or a sorted T cell fraction (not recorded which). The sequence was collected from a human donor who was either an allogeneic HSCT recipient or a stem cell or donor lymphocyte infusion donor (not recorded which). It is not recorded whose cells these are; they may come from a transplant donor. This CDR3 is CASRNGGNTGELFF. Written as DNA, the CDR3 is TGTGCCAGCCGCAACGGGGGGAACACCGGGGAGCTGTTTTTT.